What follows are 32 T cell receptor beta chains derived from one specimen sequenced in a study of T cell responses to AZD1222 COVID-19 vaccine (dated by TCRdb to 2020 to 2022). Library construction relied on the immunoSEQ multiplex PCR assay. The table was pulled from immuneACCESS by TCRdb, which kept in-frame rearrangements only. Such tables lose some clones; where checked, under half of the loss comes from unresolved V genes, and the rest has no known cause. The sample table lists over 95,000 clones, about 92% of them with a count of one. The leading ten clones occupy roughly 12% of the sample. This specimen's time point label, interpreted: baseline before first vaccination. The specimen was peripheral blood, collected on day 0 of AZD1222 vaccination. The receptors come from an adult in good health.

This chain links TRBV4-1 with TRBJ2-1, with a weak D call TRBD1 (6 bases). V shed 0 bases and J shed 5 bases, with 17 bases lying between them. Per the germline V gene, CDR1 is MGHRA and CDR2 is YSYEKL. This CDR3 region has 17 residues. The CDR3 region has the DNA TGCGCCAGCAGCCAAGATTATAGGATTGGGGGCCACAATGAGCAGTTCTTC. Amino acid sequence: CASSQDYRIGGHNEQFF.

This chain links TRBV4-1 with TRBJ2-1; 11 bases are a match to TRBD2. This CDR3 is 17 amino acids long. V gave up 1 base and J gave up 8 bases; unmatched junction bases: 10. The germline V gene encodes CDR1 MGHRA and CDR2 YSYEKL. The CDR3 coding sequence is TGCGCCAGCAGCCAAGGCACTAGCGGGAGCAGAGTGGATGAGCAGTTCTTC. As protein: CASSQGTSGSRVDEQFF.

The chain couples TRBV27 to TRBJ2-5, with 13 bases lining up with TRBD2. The CDR3 contains 17 residues. J lost 5 bases, V lost 4 bases, and 10 bases had no gene match. CDR1 MNHEY and CDR2 SMNVEV come from the germline V gene (reference sequence). In nucleotides, the CDR3 is TGTGCCAGCAGTTCGAGGACTAGCGGGGGCTGGTGGGAGACCCAGTACTTC. Translating gives CASSSRTSGGWWETQYF.

The chain employs TRBV5-8 and TRBJ2-7, with 7 bases identical to TRBD1. V lost 0 bases to trimming and J lost 3 bases; unmatched junction nucleotides: 3. The CDR3 runs 14 residues. CDR1 is SGHTS, CDR2 YDEGEE, per germline. The CDR3 sequence: CASSLGDSYYEQYF. DNA for the CDR3: TGTGCCAGCAGCTTGGGGGACAGCTACTACGAGCAGTACTTC.

The chain joins TRBV7-9 to TRBJ2-3; possibly TRBD2 for D (6 bases). CDR3 length: 15 amino acids. The V and J ends lost 2 bases and 2 bases respectively, with 11 bases between them. CDR1 is SEHNR and CDR2 is FQNEAQ in the germline V gene (reference sequence). Here the CDR3 reads CASSLYLAPTDTQYF. DNA for the CDR3: TGTGCCAGCAGCTTATACCTAGCGCCCACAGATACGCAGTATTTT.

This chain joins TRBV28 and TRBJ1-5, with D unresolved. This CDR3 region has 15 residues. Trimming took 6 bases from V and 1 from J, leaving 13 bases between them. CDR1 is MDHEN and CDR2 is SYDVKM in the germline V gene. Here the CDR3 reads CASREGLSSNQPQHF. The CDR3 nucleotides read TGTGCCAGCAGAGAGGGCCTCAGCAGCAATCAGCCCCAGCATTTT.

The chain links TRBV6-2 or TRBV6-3 to TRBJ2-2; 12 nucleotides line up with TRBD2. Trimming removed 0 bases from V and 0 bases from J; junction bases left unmatched: 5. The CDR3 is 19 amino acids. Germline V gene lookup returns CDR1 MNHEY and CDR2 SVGEGT. The chain's CDR3 is CASSYSTSGGTTNTGELFF. CDR3 bases: TGTGCCAGCAGTTACTCAACTAGCGGGGGGACGACGAACACCGGGGAGCTGTTTTTT.

This CDR3 is CAISETFETFEQFF. In DNA, the CDR3 is TGTGCCATCAGTGAGACCTTTGAGACATTTGAGCAGTTCTTC. The chain uses TRBV10-3 and TRBJ2-1; unclear D gene. This CDR3 region has 14 residues. Germline CDR1 ENHRY, CDR2 SYGVKD. V was pared by 2 bases and J by 9 bases, with 14 bases between.

This clone has more than one count but fewer than ten. V is TRBV5-1 and J is TRBJ2-1; D possibly corresponds to TRBD2 (6 bases). CDR1 is SGHRS and CDR2 is YFSETQ in the germline V gene. CDR3 length equals 13 residues. Trimming stripped 2 bases from V and 4 bases from J, with 7 bases between. The CDR3 sequence is CASSFGGYNEQFF. The CDR3 DNA follows: TGCGCCAGCAGCTTCGGGGGATACAATGAGCAGTTCTTC.

The chain recombines TRBV20-1 with TRBJ1-5; D is undetermined. The CDR3 runs 15 residues. CDR1 and CDR2 (germline): DFQATT, SNEGSKA (reference sequence). V gave up 3 bases and J gave up 2 bases, with 14 bases separating them. The CDR3 nucleotides read TGCAGTGCTAGTCTGGCTCGGAGAGGCAATCAGCCCCAGCATTTT. Translated: CSASLARRGNQPQHF.

The gene calls are TRBV7-8 and TRBJ1-3; unclear D gene. V shed 3 bases and J shed 2 bases, with 5 bases lying between them. Germline-derived CDR1 and CDR2 are SGHVS and FQNEAQ. The length of the CDR3 is 13 residues. The DNA for the CDR3 is TGTGCCAGCAGCTTGGGCCCTGGAAACACCATATATTTT. Protein sequence: CASSLGPGNTIYF.

This chain joins TRBV10-3 and TRBJ1-1; TRBD1 might be the D (5 bases). Between the trimmed V and J ends, which lost 8 bases and 0 bases, there was a span of 10 bases. Germline V gene sequence: CDR1 ENHRY, CDR2 SYGVKD. CDR3 length equals 13 residues. CDR3: CAIGDLMNTEAFF. The CDR3 nucleotides are TGTGCCATCGGGGACCTCATGAACACTGAAGCTTTCTTT.

The chain is built from TRBV5-1 and TRBJ2-3; D is unclear. The V gene lost 3 bases and the J gene lost 2 bases, with 16 bases spanning the gap. The CDR3 contains 16 residues. In germline, CDR1 is SGHRS, CDR2 YFSETQ. The CDR3 coding sequence is TGCGCCAGCAGCTCCGCTAGGGAATTGTACACAGATACGCAGTATTTT. This encodes CASSSARELYTDTQYF.

CDR3 sequence reads: CASSLTSTDTQYF. The CDR3 DNA reads TGTGCCAGCAGTTTAACAAGCACAGATACGCAGTATTTT. V gene TRBV27 combines with J gene TRBJ2-3; D unclear. The CDR3 runs to 13 residues. In germline, CDR1 is MNHEY, CDR2 SMNVEV (reference sequence). V gave up 2 bases and J gave up 0 bases, with 3 bases separating them.

The rearrangement links TRBV10-3 to TRBJ1-5; no clear D. Germline CDR1 reads ENHRY; CDR2 reads SYGVKD. The CDR3 has 14 residues. V lost 4 bases to trimming and J lost 5 bases, with 12 bases between them. This CDR3 reads CAISGAGIDQPQHF. DNA of the CDR3: TGTGCCATCAGTGGGGCGGGGATCGATCAGCCCCAGCATTTT.

J is TRBJ2-5 and V is TRBV6-6, with D possibly being TRBD2 (6 bases). This CDR3 comprises 14 residues. V was pared by 6 bases and J by 5 bases, with 16 bases between. CDR1 is MNHNY, CDR2 SVGAGI, per germline (reference sequence). CDR3 nucleotides: TGTGCCAGCAGAACGGAGGGAGGCCTTGAGACCCAGTACTTC. It is translated as CASRTEGGLETQYF.

The rearrangement uses TRBV27 and TRBJ2-7, with D possibly TRBD1 on 6 matching bases. V was shortened by 2 bases and J by 2 bases, with 13 bases between the two germline ends. The germline CDR1 and CDR2 sequences are MNHEY and SMNVEV (reference sequence). The CDR3 covers 15 residues. The CDR3 here is CASSLKPGHPYEQYF. CDR3 sequence (DNA): TGTGCCAGCAGTTTAAAGCCGGGACATCCCTACGAGCAGTACTTC.

The rearrangement links TRBV24-1 to TRBJ1-2; D not resolved. Germline lookup yields CDR1 KGHDR and CDR2 SFDVKD. V was pared by 1 base and J by 2 bases, with 7 bases between. The CDR3 has 14 amino acids. CDR3 DNA sequence: TGTGCCACCAGTGATTTTTCGCGGAACTATGGCTACACCTTC. It is translated as CATSDFSRNYGYTF.

V is TRBV10-3 and J is TRBJ1-1; 7 bases are shared with TRBD1. The CDR3 sequence is 14 residues long. Germline V gene lookup returns CDR1 ENHRY and CDR2 SYGVKD. V was clipped by 11 bases and J by 4 bases; unmatched bases: 13. CDR3 residues: CAAQGEIGLTEAFF. Here the CDR3 DNA reads TGTGCCGCCCAGGGGGAGATCGGCCTCACTGAAGCTTTCTTT.

V is TRBV25-1 and J is TRBJ2-5; TRBD1 aligns across 9 bases. V trimming: 8 bases; J trimming: 3 bases; junction bases outside the gene matches: 13. Germline CDR1 is MGHDK and CDR2 is SYGVNS. The CDR3 runs to 16 residues. CDR3 sequence (DNA): TGTGCCAGCGCCGACAGGGGGGAGGCGGTCGAAGAGACCCAGTACTTC. It yields the protein CASADRGEAVEETQYF.

V gene TRBV3-1 (or the pseudogene TRBV3-2) combines with J gene TRBJ2-7; D call uncertain. Germline assignment: CDR1 LGHDT and CDR2 YNNKEL (reference sequence). CDR3 size: 14 residues. The V gene lost 0 bases and the J gene lost 3 bases, with 9 bases spanning the gap. In DNA form, the CDR3 reads TGTGCCAGCAGCCAAGAACAAGGATTCTACGAGCAGTACTTC. Amino acids: CASSQEQGFYEQYF.

The chain couples TRBV27 to TRBJ1-2; D may be TRBD1 (5 bases). The CDR3 spans 15 residues. Germline V gene data show CDR1 as MNHEY and CDR2 as SMNVEV (reference sequence). V lost 1 base, J lost 6 bases, and 15 bases lay in between. CDR3 in amino acids: CASSLWGSENHGYTF. The CDR3 nucleotides are TGTGCCAGCAGTTTATGGGGCTCCGAGAATCATGGCTACACCTTC.

The V and J genes are TRBV3-1 (or the pseudogene TRBV3-2) and TRBJ2-2, with 8 bases lining up with TRBD1. V trimming: 4 bases; J trimming: 3 bases; junction bases outside the gene matches: 7. This CDR3 spans 16 amino acids. Germline CDR1 and CDR2: LGHDT and YNNKEL (reference sequence). CDR3 sequence (DNA): TGTGCCAGCAGCCCCGCCGAGGACAGGGACACCGGGGAGCTGTTTTTT. It is translated as CASSPAEDRDTGELFF.

This rearrangement joins TRBV2 to TRBJ2-3; 8 positions agree with TRBD1. This CDR3 region has 13 residues. CDR1 is SNHLY and CDR2 is FYNNEI in the germline V gene. J gave up 3 bases and V 4 bases, and 0 bases lay outside the gene matches. The CDR3 loop is CASSGDRTDTQYF. CDR3 nucleotide sequence: TGTGCCAGCAGTGGGGACAGGACAGATACGCAGTATTTT.

V gene TRBV11-2 combines with J gene TRBJ2-2, with D unresolved. Trimming shortened V by 8 bases and J by 1 base, and 17 bases separated the two germline ends. CDR1 and CDR2 from the germline V gene are SGHAT and FQNNGV. The CDR3 has 16 residues. CDR3 residues: CASFFISLKNTGELFF. The CDR3 DNA sequence: TGTGCCAGCTTCTTCATAAGTTTAAAGAACACCGGGGAGCTGTTTTTT. Looking up the rest from reference TRBV11-2 and TRBJ2-2 gives the full variable domain: EAGVAQSPRYKIIEKRQSVAFWCNPISGHATLYWYQQILGQGPKLLIQFQNNGVVDDSQLPKDRFSAERLKGVDSTLKIQPAKLEDSAVYLCASFFISLKNTGELFFGEGSRLTVL.

The chain couples TRBV28 to TRBJ2-1, with D maybe TRBD2 (5 bases). The CDR3 length is 16 residues. Germline-derived CDR1 and CDR2 are MDHEN and SYDVKM. Trimming pared 5 bases from V and 0 bases from J, leaving 14 bases between. CDR3 loop: CASSASGDSSYNEQFF. The CDR3 nucleotides read TGTGCCAGCAGTGCAAGCGGAGATAGCTCCTACAATGAGCAGTTCTTC. Using reference TRBV28 and TRBJ2-1 for the parts outside the CDR3, the full variable domain is DVKVTQSSRYLVKRTGEKVFLECVQDMDHENMFWYRQDPGLGLRLIYFSYDVKMKEKGDIPEGYSVSREKKERFSLILESASTNQTSMYLCASSASGDSSYNEQFFGPGTRLTVL.

V and J are TRBV15 and TRBJ1-1; maybe TRBD1 (5 bases). The CDR3 spans 13 residues. The ends were cut back, 0 bases at V and 3 bases at J, with 5 bases in the middle. Germline V gene data show CDR1 as LNHNV and CDR2 as YYDKDF (reference sequence). The CDR3 is CATSREGHTEAFF. The CDR3 DNA is TGTGCCACCAGCAGAGAGGGGCACACTGAAGCTTTCTTT.

The chain is built from TRBV10-3 and TRBJ1-5; D is ambiguous. The CDR3 has 15 residues. The germline CDR1 and CDR2 sequences are ENHRY and SYGVKD. V gave up 3 bases and J gave up 0 bases, with 9 bases separating them. CDR3 amino acids: CAISDMGYSNQPQHF. Here the CDR3 DNA reads TGTGCCATCAGTGATATGGGGTATAGCAATCAGCCCCAGCATTTT.

The genes are TRBV5-4 and TRBJ2-7; D is perhaps TRBD1 or TRBD2 (6 bases each). V lost 4 bases and J lost 2, with 13 bases in between. The CDR3 extends over 14 amino acids. Germline V CDR1 and CDR2: SGHNT, YYREEE (reference sequence). The chain's CDR3 is CASSPGAGTYEQYF. Here the CDR3 DNA reads TGTGCCAGCAGCCCGGGGGCCGGGACCTACGAGCAGTACTTC.

CDR3 DNA: TGTGCCAGCAGAAGTGGGGGTGCCAACTATGGCTACACCTTC. Its protein product is CASRSGGANYGYTF. The rearrangement uses TRBV19 and TRBJ1-2; possible D gene TRBD1, 5 bases. The CDR3 runs 14 residues. Germline V gene lookup returns CDR1 LNHDA and CDR2 SQIVND (reference sequence). Deletions cut 9 bases from V and 2 bases from J, with 16 bases between.

J is TRBJ1-1 and V is TRBV15; 7 nucleotides align to TRBD1. The V gene end was trimmed by 3 bases and the J gene end by 12 bases; junction bases not matched to a gene: 16. Per the germline V gene, CDR1 is LNHNV and CDR2 is YYDKDF (reference sequence). This CDR3 contains 15 residues. The CDR3 DNA sequence: TGTGCCACCAGCAGTGCCTTAGAGAGGGGGCGGGTTACTTTCTTT. Its translation: CATSSALERGRVTFF.

V and J are TRBV19 and TRBJ1-5; TRBD1 aligns across 10 bases. The ends lost 6 bases at V and 6 bases at J; junction bases unmatched: 8. The CDR3 is 15 amino acids. Germline-derived CDR1 and CDR2 are LNHDA and SQIVND (reference sequence). CDR3 bases: TGTGCCAGTAGCACCGGGACAGGGGCTTCTCAGCCCCAGCATTTT. Translation: CASSTGTGASQPQHF.